This entry lists 27 T cell receptor beta chains sequenced from one sample in a study of OX40 agonist ivuxolimab in advanced cancers. Some clones are missing from TCRdb's copy, which holds only in-frame ones; the method was immunoSEQ multiplex PCR. The profile covers roughly 61,000 clones, with 92% appearing a single time and more than 20% taken by the ten largest. The sample consisted of CD4+ or CD8+ T cells sorted from blood, taken in a trial of the OX40 agonist ivuxolimab. The receptors shown here come from an adult with an advanced solid tumor such as melanoma, head and neck, liver or kidney cancer.

The chain recombines TRBV28 with TRBJ2-1, with D perhaps matching TRBD2 (6 bases). The CDR3 sequence is 15 residues long. V was clipped by 3 bases and J by 0 bases, with 9 bases between them. Germline V gene sequence: CDR1 MDHEN, CDR2 SYDVKM. The CDR3 protein is CASSFLEGSYNEQFF. CDR3 DNA: TGTGCCAGCAGTTTTCTGGAGGGCTCCTACAATGAGCAGTTCTTC. The entire variable domain, with the rest obtained from reference TRBV28 and TRBJ2-1, is as follows: DVKVTQSSRYLVKRTGEKVFLECVQDMDHENMFWYRQDPGLGLRLIYFSYDVKMKEKGDIPEGYSVSREKKERFSLILESASTNQTSMYLCASSFLEGSYNEQFFGPGTRLTVL.

The chain uses TRBV28 and TRBJ1-6; tentative D call: TRBD1 (5 bases). Deletions cut 7 bases from V and 9 bases from J, with 16 bases between. Germline lookup yields CDR1 MDHEN and CDR2 SYDVKM. The CDR3 runs 14 residues. The CDR3 DNA sequence: TGTGCCAGCACCTGGGCAGGGTCATTTTCACCCCTCCACTTT. It specifies CASTWAGSFSPLHF.

This clone was seen just once. This may be a read error: a much more frequent sequence differs by one nucleotide. The gene calls are TRBV6-6 and TRBJ2-5; D gene ambiguous. V was pared by 2 bases and J by 4 bases, with 2 bases between. This CDR3 has 11 amino acids. Germline CDR1 MNHNY, CDR2 SVGAGI (reference sequence). As DNA, the CDR3 is TGTGCCAGCAGTTACGTAGAGACCCAGTACTTC. Translated, it gives CASSYVETQYF.

The chain employs TRBV6-1 and TRBJ2-7; D is perhaps TRBD1 (5 bases). Trimming cost V 1 base and J 2 bases, with 6 bases left between them. The V gene's germline CDR1 is MNHNS and CDR2 SASEGT. This CDR3 has 13 amino acids. DNA of the CDR3: TGTGCCAGCAGTGAAGGCAGGGCCTACGAGCAGTACTTC. Translation gives CASSEGRAYEQYF.

V is TRBV28 and J is TRBJ1-5; the D gene is possibly TRBD1 (5 bases). CDR3 length equals 12 residues. Germline V CDR1 and CDR2: MDHEN, SYDVKM. Trimming stripped 7 bases from V and 6 bases from J, with 10 bases between. The CDR3 here is CASTSGVQPQHF. The CDR3 DNA is TGTGCCAGCACCTCGGGGGTTCAGCCCCAGCATTTT.

This CDR3 reads CASSQVAGRYGYTF. The CDR3 DNA reads as TGTGCCAGCAGCCAAGTCGCAGGGCGGTATGGCTACACCTTC. The chain recombines TRBV14 with TRBJ1-2, with D tentatively TRBD1 (5 bases). CDR1 is SGHDN, CDR2 FVKESK, per germline. Trimming cost V 1 base and J 5 bases, with 11 bases left between them. The CDR3 has 14 residues.

The V call is TRBV29-1, the J call TRBJ1-1, with a tentative D call TRBD1 (5 bases). Trimming took off 5 bases at V and 4 bases at J, with 11 bases between the two ends. CDR1 is SQVTM, CDR2 ANQGSEA, per germline. This CDR3 contains 12 residues. As DNA, the CDR3 is TGCAGCGTTATGATTCAGGGCACTGAAGCTTTCTTT. This sequence encodes CSVMIQGTEAFF.

This chain joins TRBV15 and TRBJ2-3; 9 nucleotides agree with TRBD1. Germline-derived CDR1 and CDR2 are LNHNV and YYDKDF (reference sequence). The CDR3 has 14 amino acids. J gave up 5 bases and V 5 bases, and 5 bases lay outside the gene matches. CDR3 coding DNA: TGTGCCACCAGCCCACAGGGGGCGAGAGATACGCAGTATTTT. Its protein product is CATSPQGARDTQYF.

The chain uses TRBV2 and TRBJ2-6, with a weak D call TRBD1 (6 bases). The germline V and J ends were trimmed by 6 bases and 2 bases, with 8 bases remaining between them. The CDR3 runs to 14 residues. The germline V gene encodes CDR1 SNHLY and CDR2 FYNNEI. CDR3 DNA sequence: TGTGCCAGCAGCCCAGGGGCTGGGGCCAACGTCCTGACTTTC. Translation gives CASSPGAGANVLTF.

This sequence joins TRBV7-8 and TRBJ1-3, with D perhaps matching TRBD1 (6 bases). V was shortened by 5 bases and J by 0 bases, with 14 bases between the two germline ends. There are 16 residues in the CDR3. Germline CDR1 SGHVS, CDR2 FQNEAQ. This CDR3 is CASSPYRDNSGNTIYF. The CDR3 nucleotides are TGTGCCAGCAGCCCATACAGGGATAACTCTGGAAACACCATATATTTT.

The genes are TRBV27 and TRBJ2-1, with D possibly being TRBD1 or TRBD2 (7 bases each). The CDR3 spans 15 residues. Looked up from germline, CDR1 is MNHEY and CDR2 is SMNVEV (reference sequence). Trimming took off 1 base at V and 7 bases at J, with 14 bases between the two ends. The CDR3 spells CASSLFARGGNEQFF. The CDR3 DNA sequence: TGTGCCAGCAGTTTATTTGCCAGGGGGGGGAATGAGCAGTTCTTC.

Only one count was recorded for this clone. The genes are TRBV19 and TRBJ1-5; D is unclear. Germline assignment: CDR1 LNHDA and CDR2 SQIVND (reference sequence). V lost 7 bases and J 4 bases, leaving 17 bases between the germline ends. This CDR3 contains 15 residues. CDR3 residues: CASTDSPFENQPQHF. CDR3 DNA sequence: TGTGCCAGTACGGACTCCCCATTCGAAAATCAGCCCCAGCATTTT.

The CDR3 DNA follows: TGTGCCAGCAGCCAATTAGAGCGGGGGATAGATACGCAGTATTTT. Its translation: CASSQLERGIDTQYF. The chain uses TRBV4-2 and TRBJ2-3; 8 bases fit TRBD2. V shed 2 bases, J shed 5 bases, and the junction held 6 bases outside the gene matches. This CDR3 region has 15 residues. Looked up from germline, CDR1 is LGHNA and CDR2 is YNFKEQ.

The J gene is TRBJ1-6, the V gene TRBV7-3; D unresolved. The CDR3 contains 15 residues. Germline CDR1 is SGHTA and CDR2 is FQGTGA. Trimming left V 0 bases short and J 8 bases short, with 11 bases between. The CDR3 sequence is CASSLTGGWDSPLHF. Written as DNA, the CDR3 is TGTGCCAGCAGCTTAACGGGAGGGTGGGATTCACCCCTCCACTTT.

The CDR3 spells CASTYWGSNQPQHF. The CDR3 nucleotides are TGTGCCAGCACCTACTGGGGAAGCAATCAGCCCCAGCATTTT. V is TRBV28 and J is TRBJ1-5; D not resolved. Germline V CDR1 and CDR2: MDHEN, SYDVKM. Between the trimmed V and J ends, which lost 7 bases and 1 base, there was a span of 11 bases. CDR3 size: 14 residues.

This CDR3 is CAWEPGTSGKVSTDTQYF. The DNA of the CDR3 is TGTGCCTGGGAACCCGGGACTAGCGGGAAGGTCAGCACAGATACGCAGTATTTT. The gene calls are TRBV30 and TRBJ2-3; 13 nucleotides line up with TRBD2. The germline V gene encodes CDR1 GTSNPN and CDR2 SVGIG (reference sequence). This CDR3 comprises 18 residues. Trimming at V came to 5 bases and at J to 0 bases, leaving 11 bases not matched to a gene.

This clone was found once. V and J are TRBV28 and TRBJ1-5, with a weak D call TRBD1 (5 bases). Germline V gene data show CDR1 as MDHEN and CDR2 as SYDVKM. The CDR3 consists of 15 residues. Trimming shortened V by 5 bases and J by 0 bases, and 11 bases separated the two germline ends. The CDR3 sequence is CASSPRVYSNQPQHF. The CDR3 DNA reads TGTGCCAGCAGTCCCAGGGTGTATAGCAATCAGCCCCAGCATTTT.

The chain joins TRBV4-2 to TRBJ2-1; 11 bases map to TRBD2. The CDR3 runs to 16 residues. Losses at the gene ends were 3 bases for V and 6 bases for J; bases not matched to a gene: 7. The germline V gene has CDR1 LGHNA and CDR2 YNFKEQ. CDR3 DNA: TGTGCCAGCAGCCAGGAGGGACTAGCGGCCTTCAATGAGCAGTTCTTC. It is translated as CASSQEGLAAFNEQFF.

The chain uses TRBV29-1 and TRBJ2-5, with 7 bases identical to TRBD2. V lost 6 bases to trimming and J lost 1 base; unmatched junction nucleotides: 11. This CDR3 region has 15 residues. The germline V gene encodes CDR1 SQVTM and CDR2 ANQGSEA. The CDR3 loop is CSVTRPGGTQETQYF. CDR3 nucleotides: TGCAGCGTCACAAGACCGGGGGGTACCCAAGAGACCCAGTACTTC. Looking up the rest from reference TRBV29-1 and TRBJ2-5 gives the full variable domain: SAVISQKPSRDICQRGTSLTIQCQVDSQVTMMFWYRQQPGQSLTLIATANQGSEATYESGFVIDKFPISRPNLTFSTLTVSNMSPEDSSIYLCSVTRPGGTQETQYFGPGTRLLVL.

The chain has TRBV6-5 and TRBJ2-1, with 9 bases aligning to TRBD2. The trim removed 3 bases at V and 8 bases at J, leaving 11 bases unmatched. The CDR3 runs 16 residues. CDR1 is MNHEY, CDR2 SVGAGI, per germline. The CDR3 nucleotides are TGTGCCAGCAGTTATGTCCAGCGGGAGGACGAGTATGAGCAGTTCTTC. Its translation is CASSYVQREDEYEQFF.

The chain couples TRBV28 to TRBJ1-4, with D uncertain. Germline V lookup: CDR1 MDHEN, CDR2 SYDVKM. The CDR3 contains 15 residues. V was trimmed by 2 bases and J by 7 bases, leaving 14 bases between them. In nucleotides, the CDR3 is TGTGCCAGCAGTTTAATCCCCGACGTGGGTGAAAAACTGTTTTTT. Amino acids: CASSLIPDVGEKLFF.

The chain couples TRBV7-8 to TRBJ2-1, with D perhaps TRBD2 (6 bases). Trimming took 1 base from V and 2 from J, leaving 9 bases between them. This CDR3 comprises 15 residues. Germline V gene data show CDR1 as SGHVS and CDR2 as FQNEAQ. In nucleotides, the CDR3 is TGTGCCAGCAGCTTAGTGGGCGGGACCTACAATGAGCAGTTCTTC. Translated, it gives CASSLVGGTYNEQFF.

The chain is built from TRBV30 and TRBJ2-1, with a tentative D call TRBD1 (5 bases). The CDR3 spans 11 residues. Germline-derived CDR1 and CDR2 are GTSNPN and SVGIG (reference sequence). V was shortened by 5 bases and J by 10 bases, with 12 bases between the two germline ends. In nucleotides, the CDR3 is TGTGCCTGGGATACAGGCCGCGAGCAGTTCTTC. It yields the protein CAWDTGREQFF.

The chain links TRBV4-1 to TRBJ1-2; weak D call: TRBD1 (5 bases). CDR3 length equals 14 residues. The ends were cut back, 0 bases at V and 4 bases at J, with 9 bases in the middle. The germline CDR1 and CDR2 sequences are MGHRA and YSYEKL. This chain's CDR3 is CASSQDQGVYGYTF. The DNA of the CDR3 is TGCGCCAGCAGCCAAGACCAGGGTGTCTATGGCTACACCTTC.

The CDR3 coding sequence is TGTGCCAGCAGTGAATTACTGGGGGACAATGAGCAGTTCTTC. Protein sequence: CASSELLGDNEQFF. This chain connects TRBV2 to TRBJ2-1; either TRBD1 or TRBD2 may supply D (5 bases each). Germline CDR1 reads SNHLY; CDR2 reads FYNNEI. V gave up 2 bases and J gave up 5 bases, with 10 bases separating them. The CDR3 is 14 residues long.

V usage is TRBV4-1 and J usage is TRBJ2-1; 7 nucleotides align to TRBD2. Germline lookup yields CDR1 MGHRA and CDR2 YSYEKL. The CDR3 runs to 15 residues. Losses at the gene ends were 4 bases for V and 7 bases for J; bases not matched to a gene: 10. The CDR3 nucleotides are TGCGCCAGCAGCCGGAGACTCACTAGCGAGAATGAGCAGTTCTTC. Residues: CASSRRLTSENEQFF.

This clone was picked up one time. This chain joins TRBV6-6 and TRBJ2-1, with 8 bases lining up with TRBD2. The CDR3 consists of 15 residues. Trimming took 6 bases from V and 8 from J; bases not matched to a gene: 12. Germline assignment: CDR1 MNHNY and CDR2 SVGAGI (reference sequence). The CDR3 sequence is CASRPGTRVLDEQFF. The CDR3 DNA is TGTGCCAGCAGACCTGGGACTAGAGTCTTGGATGAGCAGTTCTTC.